What follows are 11 T cell receptor beta chains derived from one specimen sequenced in a study of blood T cells in healthy people across ages. For the second PCR, which ran for 7 to 11 cycles, a sample-barcoded 5' primer and a J-beta primer mix were used. One entry per CDR3 protein results from TCRdb running MiXCR on the 5' RACE reads. The data hold over 950,000 distinct CDR3 sequences, with around two fifths observed a single time. The material sequenced was blood. The receptor set was obtained from a man aged 18-30 years in good health.

The rearrangement joins TRBV4-3 to TRBJ2-5, with a tentative D call TRBD2 (6 bases). The DNA matches TRBJ2-7 better at its end, which makes the J call doubtful. The germline V gene has CDR1 LGHNA and CDR2 YSLEER. The CDR3 runs 15 residues. The CDR3, as DNA: TGCGCCAGCAGCCAAGATAAAGGTAGCGGCTACGAGCAGTACTTC. Protein product: CASSQDKGSGYEQYF.

This clonotype showed up just a few times. The V and J genes are TRBV12-3 or TRBV12-4 and TRBJ2-5, with TRBD2 matching over 7 bases. CDR3 length: 15 residues. V was pared by 3 bases and J by 11 bases, with 15 bases of the junction left unmatched. CDR3 sequence (DNA): TGTGCCAGCAGTTTCGGGGGGATATCCTACAATGAGCAGTACTTC. Amino acid sequence: CASSFGGISYNEQYF.

V usage is TRBV20-1 and J usage is TRBJ1-2, with 8 bases identical to TRBD1. The trim removed 3 bases at V and 4 bases at J, leaving 22 bases unmatched. Germline-derived CDR1 and CDR2 are DFQATT and SNEGSKA (reference sequence). This CDR3 has 19 residues. The CDR3 here is CSARGGSEDRVEFRYGYTF. The DNA of the CDR3 is TGCAGTGCTAGGGGGGGGTCCGAGGACAGGGTGGAATTTCGCTATGGCTACACCTTC.

This clonotype came up a few times. The CDR3 is CSARDYRVASYEQYF. CDR3 nucleotide sequence: TGCAGTGCTAGAGATTACAGGGTGGCCTCCTACGAGCAGTACTTC. The gene calls are TRBV20-1 and TRBJ2-7; a weak D match, TRBD1 (6 bases). V gave up 0 bases and J gave up 0 bases, with 12 bases separating them. Germline CDR1 is DFQATT and CDR2 is SNEGSKA (reference sequence). There are 15 residues in the CDR3.

V is TRBV3-1 and J is TRBJ2-3, with 7 bases lining up with TRBD1. Looked up from germline, CDR1 is LGHDT and CDR2 is YNNKEL (reference sequence). The CDR3 runs to 15 residues. The J segment lost 3 bases and the V segment lost 4 bases, leaving 7 bases of the junction unmatched. The CDR3 sequence is CASSPGDSETDTQYF. The CDR3, as DNA: TGTGCCAGCAGCCCTGGGGACAGCGAAACAGATACGCAGTATTTT.

The chain combines TRBV28 with TRBJ2-7, with 10 nucleotides matching TRBD2. This CDR3 spans 18 amino acids. V lost 5 bases, J lost 7 bases, and 20 bases stayed unmatched. Germline V lookup: CDR1 MDHEN, CDR2 SYDVKM. The CDR3 here is CASSIRTSGKSSYNEQYF. Written as DNA, the CDR3 is TGTGCCAGCAGTATCCGGACTAGCGGAAAAAGCTCCTACAATGAGCAGTACTTC.

The CDR3 region has the DNA TGCAGCGTTGAGATCTCGGTGTGGGGGAACTATGGCTACACCTTC. This encodes CSVEISVWGNYGYTF. The J gene is TRBJ1-2, the V gene TRBV29-1, with D possibly TRBD1 on 5 matching bases. The germline V gene has CDR1 SQVTM and CDR2 ANQGSEA. The CDR3 runs 15 residues. The V end lost 3 bases, the J end lost 2 bases, and 16 bases lay between the germline ends.

This chain joins TRBV27 and TRBJ2-3; no reliable D call. Germline-derived CDR1 and CDR2 are MNHEY and SMNVEV (reference sequence). The CDR3 length is 16 residues. Trimming pared 5 bases from V and 2 bases from J, leaving 17 bases between. CDR3: CASSPTGRAYTDTQYF. As DNA, the CDR3 is TGTGCCAGCAGTCCGACGGGCCGGGCCTACACAGATACGCAGTATTTT.

The chain recombines TRBV5-1 with TRBJ1-1; D call uncertain. Per the germline V gene, CDR1 is SGHRS and CDR2 is YFSETQ. CDR3 size: 14 residues. The V end was cut by 0 bases, the J end by 4 bases, with 10 bases between. CDR3 amino acids: CASSLVLGSTEAFF. CDR3 nucleotide sequence: TGCGCCAGCAGCTTGGTCTTGGGTAGCACTGAAGCTTTCTTT.

The DNA of the CDR3 is TGTGCCAGCAGTTACTCGACTGCGAGGTGGAATCAGCCCCAGCATTTT. Translated: CASSYSTARWNQPQHF. The V call is TRBV6-2 or TRBV6-3, the J call TRBJ1-5; D not certain. Germline V gives CDR1 MNHEY, CDR2 SVGEGT. The V gene lost 0 bases and the J gene lost 4 bases, with 13 bases spanning the gap. The CDR3 length is 16 residues.

This clonotype was seen more than once but under ten times. Here the CDR3 DNA reads TGTGCCAGCAGCTCACCCCAGGACGGTGACCCCACTGAAGCTTTCTTT. Residues: CASSSPQDGDPTEAFF. The rearrangement joins TRBV7-9 to TRBJ1-1; no definite D call. The CDR3 has 16 amino acids. In germline, CDR1 is SEHNR, CDR2 FQNEAQ (reference sequence). With 4 bases removed from V and 4 bases from J, the gap between germline ends came to 19 bases. Complete variable domain (other parts from reference TRBV7-9 and TRBJ1-1): DTGVSQNPRHKITKRGQNVTFRCDPISEHNRLYWYRQTLGQGPEFLTYFQNEAQLEKSRLLSDRFSAERPKGSFSTLEIQRTEQGDSAMYLCASSSPQDGDPTEAFFGQGTRLTVV.